This TCR beta chain is drawn from a study of blood T cell repertoires in COVID-19. Only in-frame clones appear in the TCRdb table, and some are missing; sequencing was by immunoSEQ multiplex PCR. The table includes around 300,000 clones, around 90% detected once. The sample comprised PBMCs or T cells enriched from blood (not recorded which). This TCR derives from a woman in her thirties or forties who had recovered from COVID-19.

This CDR3 is CASREAGGANYGYTF. The CDR3, as DNA: TGCGCCAGCAGAGAGGCAGGGGGCGCCAACTATGGCTACACCTTC. The chain links TRBV5-1 to TRBJ1-2, with 8 positions matching TRBD1. The CDR3 contains 15 residues. The germline CDR1 and CDR2 sequences are SGHRS and YFSETQ. Trimming at V came to 5 bases and at J to 2 bases, leaving 8 bases not matched to a gene.